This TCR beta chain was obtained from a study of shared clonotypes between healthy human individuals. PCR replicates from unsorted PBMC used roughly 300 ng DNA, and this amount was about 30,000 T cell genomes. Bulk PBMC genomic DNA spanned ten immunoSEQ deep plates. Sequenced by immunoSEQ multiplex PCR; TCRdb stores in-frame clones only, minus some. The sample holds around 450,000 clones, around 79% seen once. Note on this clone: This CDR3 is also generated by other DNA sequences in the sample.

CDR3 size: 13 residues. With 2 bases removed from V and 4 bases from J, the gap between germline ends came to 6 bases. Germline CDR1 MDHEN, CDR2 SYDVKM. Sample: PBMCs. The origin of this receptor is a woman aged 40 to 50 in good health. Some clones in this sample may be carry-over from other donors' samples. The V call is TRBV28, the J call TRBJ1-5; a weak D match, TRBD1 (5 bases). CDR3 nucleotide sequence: TGTGCCAGCAGTTTAGACAGTAATCAGCCCCAGCATTTT. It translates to CASSLDSNQPQHF.